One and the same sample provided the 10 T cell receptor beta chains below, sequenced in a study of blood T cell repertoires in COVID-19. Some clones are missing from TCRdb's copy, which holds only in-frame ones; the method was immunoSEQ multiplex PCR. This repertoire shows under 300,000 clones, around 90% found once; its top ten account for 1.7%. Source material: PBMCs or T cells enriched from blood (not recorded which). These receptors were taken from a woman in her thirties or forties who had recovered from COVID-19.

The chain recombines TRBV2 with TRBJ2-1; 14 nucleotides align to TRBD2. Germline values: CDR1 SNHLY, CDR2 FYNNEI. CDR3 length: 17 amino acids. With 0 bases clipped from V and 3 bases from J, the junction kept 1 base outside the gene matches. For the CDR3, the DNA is TGTGCCAGCAGTGAAGCGGGGACTAGCGGGAGCTACAATGAGCAGTTCTTC. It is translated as CASSEAGTSGSYNEQFF. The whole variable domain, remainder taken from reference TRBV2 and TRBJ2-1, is EPEVTQTPSHQVTQMGQEVILRCVPISNHLYFYWYRQILGQKVEFLVSFYNNEISEKSEIFDDQFSVERPDGSNFTLKIRSTKLEDSAMYFCASSEAGTSGSYNEQFFGPGTRLTVL.

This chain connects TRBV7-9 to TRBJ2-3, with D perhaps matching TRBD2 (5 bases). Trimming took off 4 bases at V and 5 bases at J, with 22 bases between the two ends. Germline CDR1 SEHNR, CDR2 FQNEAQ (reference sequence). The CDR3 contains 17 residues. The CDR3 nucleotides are TGTGCCAGCAGCTCCACTTTTAGGGCGACCGAGGGAGATACGCAGTATTTT. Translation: CASSSTFRATEGDTQYF.

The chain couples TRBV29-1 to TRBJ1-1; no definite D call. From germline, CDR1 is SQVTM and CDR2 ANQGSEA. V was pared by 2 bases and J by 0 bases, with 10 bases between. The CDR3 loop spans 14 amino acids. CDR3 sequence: CSVERVLLNTEAFF. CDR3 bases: TGCAGCGTTGAAAGAGTTCTCCTGAACACTGAAGCTTTCTTT. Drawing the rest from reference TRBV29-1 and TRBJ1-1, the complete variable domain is SAVISQKPSRDICQRGTSLTIQCQVDSQVTMMFWYRQQPGQSLTLIATANQGSEATYESGFVIDKFPISRPNLTFSTLTVSNMSPEDSSIYLCSVERVLLNTEAFFGQGTRLTVV.

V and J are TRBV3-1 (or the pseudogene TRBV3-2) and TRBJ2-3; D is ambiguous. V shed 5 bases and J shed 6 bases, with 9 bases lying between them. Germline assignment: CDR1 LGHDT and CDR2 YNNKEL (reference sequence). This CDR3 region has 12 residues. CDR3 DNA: TGTGCCAGCAGCTTCGCGTTGGATACGCAGTATTTT. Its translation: CASSFALDTQYF.

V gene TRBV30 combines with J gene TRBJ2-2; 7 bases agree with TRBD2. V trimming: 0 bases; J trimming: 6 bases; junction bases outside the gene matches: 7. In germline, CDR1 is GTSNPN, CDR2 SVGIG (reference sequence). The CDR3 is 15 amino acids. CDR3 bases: TGTGCCTGGAGTGTACGGGGCGGGGGTTCCGGGGAGCTGTTTTTT. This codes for CAWSVRGGGSGELFF.

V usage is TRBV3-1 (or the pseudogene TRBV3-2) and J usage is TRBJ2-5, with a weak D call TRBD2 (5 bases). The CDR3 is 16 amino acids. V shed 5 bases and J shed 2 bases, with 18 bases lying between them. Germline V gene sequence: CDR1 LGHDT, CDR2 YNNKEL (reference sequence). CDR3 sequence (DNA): TGTGCCAGCAGCGATAGACTAAGCAGCATGCAAGAGACCCAGTACTTC. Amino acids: CASSDRLSSMQETQYF.

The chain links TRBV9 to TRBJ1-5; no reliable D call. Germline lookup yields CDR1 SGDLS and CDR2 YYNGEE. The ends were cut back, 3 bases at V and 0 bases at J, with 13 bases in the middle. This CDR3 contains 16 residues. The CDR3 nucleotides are TGTGCCAGCAGCGGGGGAGGACCGAATAGCAATCAGCCCCAGCATTTT. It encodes CASSGGGPNSNQPQHF.

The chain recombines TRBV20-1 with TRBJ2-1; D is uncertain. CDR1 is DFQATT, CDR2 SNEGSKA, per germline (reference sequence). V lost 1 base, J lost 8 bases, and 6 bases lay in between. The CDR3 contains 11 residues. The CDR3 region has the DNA TGCAGTGCTAGAGTCTCCTATGAGCAGTTCTTC. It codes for CSARVSYEQFF.

Here the CDR3 DNA reads TGCAGCGTTGTATCGGGTTATCATCATCAGCCCCAGCATTTT. Protein product: CSVVSGYHHQPQHF. The chain combines TRBV29-1 with TRBJ1-5; no clear D. CDR1 SQVTM and CDR2 ANQGSEA come from the germline V gene. This CDR3 region has 14 residues. V lost 4 bases and J 5 bases, leaving 15 bases between the germline ends.

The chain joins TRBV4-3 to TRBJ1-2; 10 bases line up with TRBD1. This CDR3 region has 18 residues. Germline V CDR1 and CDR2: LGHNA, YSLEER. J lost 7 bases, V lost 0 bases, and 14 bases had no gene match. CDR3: CASSQDSGTGVWGVGYTF. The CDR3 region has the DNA TGCGCCAGCAGCCAAGACTCCGGGACAGGGGTCTGGGGGGTTGGCTACACCTTC.